This TCR beta chain was documented in a study of blood T cell repertoires in COVID-19 (dated by TCRdb to about 2020). In the study overall: Samples from collaborators originated in the United States, Italy and Spain and spanned both the acute and convalescent phases of COVID-19. The prospective study material was composed of cDNA or gDNA derived from T cells, B-cell-depleted T cells, or PBMCs. The dataset comprised deeply sampled blood TCRbeta repertoires from subjects exposed to, actively infected with, or recovered from COVID-19. The repertoires were released in a freely available public database meant as a resource for research on the immune response to SARS-CoV-2. The samples were drawn from two sources: the first 160 participants of the ongoing ImmuneRACE study, and over 1,000 subjects contributed by 6 global collaborators. Sample metadata almost always included a de-identified subject ID, COVID-19 status, age in years and sex. Where HLA class I and class II types were available, the types were taken from metadata supplied by the sample provider, not from assay-based typing. General findings and caveats noted by the study authors: The amount of clinical and demographic metadata varied by source and participant and was provided uncurated.

In the prospective study, participants were roughly 18 to 95 years old, resided in fewer than 25 geographic areas of the United States, and were enrolled through a virtual design. In the prospective study, cohorts were assigned on the basis of participant-reported clinical history obtained from a screening survey and a study questionnaire. Recovered participants in ImmuneRACE Cohort 3 were defined by two consecutive negative NP/OP PCR tests, clearance by a healthcare professional, or resolution of symptoms. In the prospective study, whole blood, serum and a nasopharyngeal or oropharyngeal swab were collected from each participant by mobile phlebotomists. Prospective study participants could optionally give additional blood draws and questionnaires over an approximately two-month period. Before DNA extraction, prospective study blood samples were shipped either frozen or at room temperature. TCRbeta CDR3 regions were amplified from genomic DNA by means of the immunoSEQ Assay, a bias-controlled multiplex PCR. Per the original workflow: The number of nucleated cells in each sample was estimated by amplification of reference gene primers within the assay. Sequence reads were collapsed and filtered to measure the absolute abundance of every unique TCRbeta CDR3 rearrangement. For each sample, productive Simpson clonality was calculated as the square root of Simpson's diversity index over productive rearrangements. TCRdb carries this immuneACCESS record with in-frame sequences only. Its versions omit some clonotypes, under half of them owing to an unresolved V gene in the studies checked, with the rest unexplained. V and J calls and clone size follow that table, whereas D and trimming were derived from the DNA. The sample has a few hundred thousand clones on record, roughly 88% of them singletons. The top ten constitute 1.5% to 2% of the sample.

Notes on this clone: Its binding antigen is unknown. There are no base qualities to consult, and no much larger clone falls within one base.

Sequenced input: PBMCs or T cells enriched from blood (not recorded which). The clonotype originates from a woman aged 50 to 60 who had recovered from COVID-19.

CDR3 sequence: CASGERASGSGETQYF. The DNA is as follows: TGTGCCAGCGGGGAGAGGGCTAGCGGGAGTGGGGAGACCCAGTACTTC. This sequence uses TRBV9 and TRBJ2-5, with 10 bases aligning to TRBD2. Clipping removes 7 bases from V and 5 bases from J, with 14 as the unmatched junction base count. Measured from the cysteine to the phenylalanine, the CDR3 is 16 residues long. Only the CDR3 portion is preserved as DNA: 48 bases, with reading frame beginning at the first base. CDR1 and CDR2, looked up from the germline V gene, are SGDLS and YYNGEE.